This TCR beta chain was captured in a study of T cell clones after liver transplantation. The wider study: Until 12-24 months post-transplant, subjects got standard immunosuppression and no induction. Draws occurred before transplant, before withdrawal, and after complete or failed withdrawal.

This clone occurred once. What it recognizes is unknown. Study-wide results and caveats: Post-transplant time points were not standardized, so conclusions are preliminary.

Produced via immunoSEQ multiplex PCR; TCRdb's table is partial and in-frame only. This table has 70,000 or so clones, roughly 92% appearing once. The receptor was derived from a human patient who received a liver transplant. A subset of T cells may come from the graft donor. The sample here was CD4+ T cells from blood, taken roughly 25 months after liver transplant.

CDR3 sequence reads: CASSQQSYGYTF. In nucleotides, the CDR3 is TGTGCCAGCAGTCAACAGAGCTATGGCTACACCTTC. This chain links TRBV28 with TRBJ1-2, with D hard to call. This CDR3 has 12 amino acids. V lost 5 bases and J 4 bases, leaving 8 bases between the germline ends. Germline values: CDR1 MDHEN, CDR2 SYDVKM.